The 26 T cell receptor beta chains below were found in one sample sequenced in a study of CD8+ T cells in alopecia areata. Investigators isolated RNA and reverse transcribed it into cDNA to act as the sequencing template. Produced via immunoSEQ multiplex PCR; TCRdb's table is partial and in-frame only. This sample has about 180,000 clones; roughly 65% occur once, and the top ten carry about 1.5%. The sample here was CD4+ T cells sorted from blood, taken at week 0. Receptors originate from a human donor with alopecia areata.

The CDR3 loop reads CASSPFPVDGANVLTF. The CDR3 bases are TGTGCCAGCAGCCCTTTCCCAGTCGACGGGGCCAACGTCCTGACTTTC. The rearrangement uses TRBV7-3 and TRBJ2-6; unclear D gene. This CDR3 is 16 amino acids long. Germline V lookup: CDR1 SGHTA, CDR2 FQGTGA. The ends were cut back, 5 bases at V and 4 bases at J, with 15 bases in the middle.

The rearrangement links TRBV15 to TRBJ2-1; 9 nucleotides match TRBD1. The CDR3 totals 17 residues. With 3 bases clipped from V and 7 bases from J, the junction kept 13 bases outside the gene matches. Germline values: CDR1 LNHNV, CDR2 YYDKDF (reference sequence). CDR3 region: CATSSVGYRDRANEQFF. The CDR3 nucleotides read TGTGCCACCAGCAGTGTAGGCTACCGGGACAGGGCGAATGAGCAGTTCTTC.

CDR3 in amino acids: CASTPGARVSPLHF. In DNA form, the CDR3 reads TGTGCCAGTACACCAGGGGCACGAGTTTCACCCCTCCACTTT. The chain uses TRBV19 and TRBJ1-6; possibly TRBD1 for D (6 bases). In germline, CDR1 is LNHDA, CDR2 SQIVND (reference sequence). This CDR3 comprises 14 residues. V lost 7 bases to trimming and J lost 9 bases, with 16 bases between them.

This clone came up a few times. This sequence joins TRBV29-1 and TRBJ2-1, with TRBD2 as a possible D gene (5 bases). The CDR3 spans 14 residues. Germline V gene sequence: CDR1 SQVTM, CDR2 ANQGSEA. Trimming took off 6 bases at V and 6 bases at J, with 18 bases between the two ends. The CDR3, as DNA: TGCAGCGTAAGCGGCGAAGCCCGCGGCAATGAGCAGTTCTTC. Protein sequence: CSVSGEARGNEQFF.

The chain combines TRBV30 with TRBJ2-5; D not certain. This CDR3 comprises 13 residues. Germline CDR1 reads GTSNPN; CDR2 reads SVGIG (reference sequence). The germline V and J ends were trimmed by 1 base and 3 bases, with 9 bases remaining between them. The CDR3 sequence: CAWSGSRKETQYF. CDR3 coding DNA: TGTGCCTGGAGTGGTAGTCGGAAAGAGACCCAGTACTTC.

This clone is a singleton in its sample. The gene calls are TRBV18 and TRBJ1-4; D call uncertain. The V and J ends lost 1 base and 5 bases respectively, with 5 bases between them. The CDR3 is made up of 13 amino acids. Germline V gene lookup returns CDR1 KGHSH and CDR2 LQKENI. CDR3 sequence (DNA): TGTGCCAGCTCACCACAAGAAAATGAAAAACTGTTTTTT. As protein: CASSPQENEKLFF.

The CDR3 here is CASSRVGTSGGSYNEQFF. In DNA form, the CDR3 reads TGTGCCAGCAGCCGCGTAGGGACTAGCGGGGGGTCCTACAATGAGCAGTTCTTC. The rearrangement joins TRBV7-2 to TRBJ2-1; 15 bases match TRBD2. CDR1 and CDR2 (germline): SGHTA, FQGNSA. V shed 5 bases, J shed 1 base, and the junction held 6 bases outside the gene matches. This CDR3 comprises 18 residues. Supplemented by reference TRBV7-2 and TRBJ2-1, the full variable domain reads GAGVSQSPSNKVTEKGKDVELRCDPISGHTALYWYRQSLGQGLEFLIYFQGNSAPDKSGLPSDRFSAERTGGSVSTLTIQRTQQEDSAVYLCASSRVGTSGGSYNEQFFGPGTRLTVL.

A note on this clone: At one of its ends the junction is not consistent with the germline gene, which may arise from a read error. The genes are TRBV30 and TRBJ2-5; D might be TRBD1 (6 bases). CDR3 size: 15 residues. Germline assignment: CDR1 GTSNPN and CDR2 SVGIG (reference sequence). The CDR3 loop reads CAWNSGQGNQETQHF. CDR3 bases: TGTGCCTGGAACTCCGGGCAGGGGAACCAAGAGACCCAGCACTTC.

This chain connects TRBV29-1 to TRBJ2-1, with D perhaps TRBD1 (5 bases). The germline V and J ends were trimmed by 3 bases and 8 bases, with 14 bases remaining between them. Germline V CDR1 and CDR2: SQVTM, ANQGSEA. The CDR3 sequence is 13 residues long. The CDR3 sequence: CSVESQVRDEQFF. The DNA for the CDR3 is TGCAGCGTTGAGTCCCAGGTCAGGGATGAGCAGTTCTTC.

CDR3 in DNA: TGCAGCGTTGAGGGACACAACACCGGGGAGCTGTTTTTT. This encodes CSVEGHNTGELFF. V gene TRBV29-1 combines with J gene TRBJ2-2; D is perhaps TRBD1 (6 bases). The germline gives CDR1 SQVTM, CDR2 ANQGSEA. CDR3 length equals 13 residues. The V end was cut by 3 bases, the J end by 2 bases, with 7 bases between.

The rearrangement links TRBV30 to TRBJ1-6, with TRBD1 matching 7 bases. The V and J ends lost 0 bases and 7 bases, in that order; junction bases with no gene match: 9. The CDR3 is 16 residues long. The germline V gene has CDR1 GTSNPN and CDR2 SVGIG (reference sequence). CDR3: CAWSVSRGQPNSPLHF. CDR3 DNA sequence: TGTGCCTGGAGTGTGTCTCGGGGACAGCCAAATTCACCCCTCCACTTT.

The rearrangement joins TRBV7-3 to TRBJ2-6, with D possibly being TRBD1 (5 bases). Trimming left V 5 bases short and J 0 bases short, with 5 bases between. Germline CDR1 is SGHTA and CDR2 is FQGTGA. The length of the CDR3 is 14 residues. The CDR3 loop reads CASSQGSGANVLTF. The DNA of the CDR3 is TGTGCCAGCAGCCAGGGCTCTGGGGCCAACGTCCTGACTTTC.

In its sample, this clone was seen a few times. The rearrangement uses TRBV25-1 and TRBJ2-4; weak D call: TRBD1 (6 bases). Trimming cost V 4 bases and J 7 bases, with 11 bases left between them. This CDR3 has 13 residues. Germline assignment: CDR1 MGHDK and CDR2 SYGVNS. The CDR3 here is CASSAGTPNIQYF. The CDR3 DNA reads as TGTGCCAGCAGTGCGGGGACACCCAACATTCAGTACTTC. Using reference TRBV25-1 and TRBJ2-4 for the parts outside the CDR3, the full variable domain is EADIYQTPRYLVIGTGKKITLECSQTMGHDKMYWYQQDPGMELHLIHYSYGVNSTEKGDLSSESTVSRIRTEHFPLTLESARPSHTSQYLCASSAGTPNIQYFGAGTRLSVL.

The chain employs TRBV7-2 and TRBJ2-3, with D possibly TRBD2 on 6 matching bases. V gave up 5 bases and J gave up 2 bases, with 14 bases separating them. Looked up from germline, CDR1 is SGHTA and CDR2 is FQGNSA. The CDR3 totals 15 residues. DNA of the CDR3: TGTGCCAGCAGCCCCTGGACTACTTTCACAGATACGCAGTATTTT. Encoded protein: CASSPWTTFTDTQYF.

Points on this clone: The sample holds other DNA sequences that translate to the same CDR3. This chain joins TRBV7-2 and TRBJ2-7; D is undetermined. CDR1 SGHTA and CDR2 FQGNSA come from the germline V gene. The CDR3 consists of 15 residues. Deletions cut 1 base from V and 1 base from J, with 11 bases between. The CDR3 sequence: CASSLVGDPSYEQYF. CDR3 in DNA: TGTGCCAGCAGCTTAGTTGGTGACCCGTCCTACGAGCAGTACTTC. The full variable domain, rest sourced from reference TRBV7-2 and TRBJ2-7, is GAGVSQSPSNKVTEKGKDVELRCDPISGHTALYWYRQSLGQGLEFLIYFQGNSAPDKSGLPSDRFSAERTGGSVSTLTIQRTQQEDSAVYLCASSLVGDPSYEQYFGPGTRLTVT.

This rearrangement joins TRBV5-1 to TRBJ2-1; no reliable D call. V was clipped by 4 bases and J by 0 bases, with 11 bases between them. Germline V gives CDR1 SGHRS, CDR2 YFSETQ. The CDR3 loop spans 15 amino acids. CDR3 DNA sequence: TGCGCCAGCAGCCCTTACAGTGACTCCTACAATGAGCAGTTCTTC. The encoded protein is CASSPYSDSYNEQFF.

The chain combines TRBV9 with TRBJ2-3, with a tentative D call TRBD2 (5 bases). With 0 bases removed from V and 5 bases from J, the gap between germline ends came to 13 bases. This CDR3 contains 15 residues. Germline V gene lookup returns CDR1 SGDLS and CDR2 YYNGEE. The CDR3 loop is CASSVGSSLGDTQYF. CDR3 bases: TGTGCCAGCAGCGTAGGTTCTAGCCTAGGAGATACGCAGTATTTT.

The chain couples TRBV29-1 to TRBJ1-4; D unresolved. CDR1 and CDR2 from the germline V gene are SQVTM and ANQGSEA. V was clipped by 7 bases and J by 7 bases, with 16 bases between them. The CDR3 has 13 amino acids. The CDR3 nucleotides are TGCAGCGGGGGTATTGGAGGAGGTGAAAAACTGTTTTTT. Its protein product is CSGGIGGGEKLFF.

This clone came up many times. J is TRBJ2-5 and V is TRBV7-8; TRBD1 matches 8 bases. CDR1 is SGHVS and CDR2 is FQNEAQ in the germline V gene. V lost 5 bases to trimming and J lost 8 bases; unmatched junction nucleotides: 7. There are 13 residues in the CDR3. The CDR3 sequence is CASSPSTGETQYF. In DNA, the CDR3 is TGTGCCAGCAGCCCCTCGACAGGGGAAACCCAGTACTTC.

The gene calls are TRBV5-1 and TRBJ1-3; 8 bases are a match to TRBD1. CDR3 length: 14 residues. From germline, CDR1 is SGHRS and CDR2 YFSETQ. V lost 3 bases, J lost 3 bases, and 2 bases stayed unmatched. The CDR3 DNA sequence: TGCGCCAGCAGCTCTGGACAGGGTGGAAACACCATATATTTT. It translates to CASSSGQGGNTIYF.

This clone was counted once. The chain combines TRBV15 with TRBJ1-2, with a weak D call TRBD1 (6 bases). CDR3 size: 15 residues. The V gene's germline CDR1 is LNHNV and CDR2 YYDKDF (reference sequence). V lost 0 bases and J 2 bases, leaving 10 bases between the germline ends. The CDR3 region has the DNA TGTGCCACCAGCAGAGATGGTCAGGGGAACTATGGCTACACCTTC. Translated: CATSRDGQGNYGYTF. Filled out from reference TRBV15 and TRBJ1-2, the complete variable domain reads DAMVIQNPRYQVTQFGKPVTLSCSQTLNHNVMYWYQQKSSQAPKLLFHYYDKDFNNEADTPDNFQSRRPNTSFCFLDIRSPGLGDTAMYLCATSRDGQGNYGYTFGSGTRLTVV.

This clone was detected only a few times. The CDR3 DNA reads as TGCAGCGTTGATAACGGGGGCACTGAAGCTTTCTTT. As protein: CSVDNGGTEAFF. The V call is TRBV29-1, the J call TRBJ1-1, with D possibly being TRBD1 (5 bases). With 3 bases removed from V and 4 bases from J, the gap between germline ends came to 9 bases. This CDR3 contains 12 residues. CDR1 and CDR2 from the germline V gene are SQVTM and ANQGSEA.

V is TRBV15 and J is TRBJ1-1; possibly TRBD1 for D (5 bases). V lost 3 bases, J lost 5 bases, and 13 bases lay in between. The germline CDR1 and CDR2 sequences are LNHNV and YYDKDF (reference sequence). This CDR3 contains 14 residues. The CDR3, as DNA: TGTGCCACCAGCAGGACAGCTTTAAGGACTGAAGCTTTCTTT. Translating it yields CATSRTALRTEAFF.

A remark on this clone: The sample holds other DNA sequences that translate to the same CDR3. The V call is TRBV7-3, the J call TRBJ2-5, with 13 bases lining up with TRBD2. With 4 bases clipped from V and 5 bases from J, the junction kept 1 base outside the gene matches. The CDR3 sequence is 14 residues long. CDR1 SGHTA and CDR2 FQGTGA come from the germline V gene. CDR3 residues: CASSSGLAGETQYF. The CDR3 coding sequence is TGTGCCAGCAGCTCGGGACTAGCGGGGGAGACCCAGTACTTC.

This clone was counted between two and nine times. V usage is TRBV7-2 and J usage is TRBJ2-3; the D is unclear. The V end was cut by 2 bases, the J end by 2 bases, with 17 bases between. CDR1 and CDR2 (germline): SGHTA, FQGNSA. The CDR3 runs 17 residues. The CDR3: CASSLLGGKFFTDTQYF. CDR3 coding DNA: TGTGCCAGCAGCTTATTGGGTGGTAAATTCTTCACAGATACGCAGTATTTT.

The chain carries TRBV11-3 and TRBJ2-7; D call uncertain. Germline V gene data show CDR1 as SGHNT and CDR2 as YENEEA. Trimming stripped 4 bases from V and 1 base from J, with 11 bases between. The CDR3 sequence is 14 residues long. CDR3 sequence: CASSSSPGSYEQYF. The CDR3 DNA reads TGTGCCAGCAGCTCCAGTCCGGGTTCCTACGAGCAGTACTTC. Filled out from reference TRBV11-3 and TRBJ2-7, the complete variable domain reads EAGVVQSPRYKIIEKKQPVAFWCNPISGHNTLYWYLQNLGQGPELLIRYENEEAVDDSQLPKDRFSAERLKGVDSTLKIQPAELGDSAVYLCASSSSPGSYEQYFGPGTRLTVT.